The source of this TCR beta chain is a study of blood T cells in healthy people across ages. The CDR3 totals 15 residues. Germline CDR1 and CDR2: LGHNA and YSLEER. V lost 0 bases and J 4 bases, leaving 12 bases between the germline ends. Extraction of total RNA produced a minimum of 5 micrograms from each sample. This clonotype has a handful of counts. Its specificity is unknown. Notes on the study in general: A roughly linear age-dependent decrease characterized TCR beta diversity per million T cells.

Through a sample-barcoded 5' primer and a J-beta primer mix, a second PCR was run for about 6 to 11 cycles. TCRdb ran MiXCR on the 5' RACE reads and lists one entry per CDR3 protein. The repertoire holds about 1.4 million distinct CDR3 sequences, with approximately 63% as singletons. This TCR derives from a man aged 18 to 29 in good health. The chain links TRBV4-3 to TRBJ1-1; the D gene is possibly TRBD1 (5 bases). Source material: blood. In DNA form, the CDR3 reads TGCGCCAGCAGCCAAGAACCGGAGGGGATCACTGAAGCTTTCTTT. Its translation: CASSQEPEGITEAFF.